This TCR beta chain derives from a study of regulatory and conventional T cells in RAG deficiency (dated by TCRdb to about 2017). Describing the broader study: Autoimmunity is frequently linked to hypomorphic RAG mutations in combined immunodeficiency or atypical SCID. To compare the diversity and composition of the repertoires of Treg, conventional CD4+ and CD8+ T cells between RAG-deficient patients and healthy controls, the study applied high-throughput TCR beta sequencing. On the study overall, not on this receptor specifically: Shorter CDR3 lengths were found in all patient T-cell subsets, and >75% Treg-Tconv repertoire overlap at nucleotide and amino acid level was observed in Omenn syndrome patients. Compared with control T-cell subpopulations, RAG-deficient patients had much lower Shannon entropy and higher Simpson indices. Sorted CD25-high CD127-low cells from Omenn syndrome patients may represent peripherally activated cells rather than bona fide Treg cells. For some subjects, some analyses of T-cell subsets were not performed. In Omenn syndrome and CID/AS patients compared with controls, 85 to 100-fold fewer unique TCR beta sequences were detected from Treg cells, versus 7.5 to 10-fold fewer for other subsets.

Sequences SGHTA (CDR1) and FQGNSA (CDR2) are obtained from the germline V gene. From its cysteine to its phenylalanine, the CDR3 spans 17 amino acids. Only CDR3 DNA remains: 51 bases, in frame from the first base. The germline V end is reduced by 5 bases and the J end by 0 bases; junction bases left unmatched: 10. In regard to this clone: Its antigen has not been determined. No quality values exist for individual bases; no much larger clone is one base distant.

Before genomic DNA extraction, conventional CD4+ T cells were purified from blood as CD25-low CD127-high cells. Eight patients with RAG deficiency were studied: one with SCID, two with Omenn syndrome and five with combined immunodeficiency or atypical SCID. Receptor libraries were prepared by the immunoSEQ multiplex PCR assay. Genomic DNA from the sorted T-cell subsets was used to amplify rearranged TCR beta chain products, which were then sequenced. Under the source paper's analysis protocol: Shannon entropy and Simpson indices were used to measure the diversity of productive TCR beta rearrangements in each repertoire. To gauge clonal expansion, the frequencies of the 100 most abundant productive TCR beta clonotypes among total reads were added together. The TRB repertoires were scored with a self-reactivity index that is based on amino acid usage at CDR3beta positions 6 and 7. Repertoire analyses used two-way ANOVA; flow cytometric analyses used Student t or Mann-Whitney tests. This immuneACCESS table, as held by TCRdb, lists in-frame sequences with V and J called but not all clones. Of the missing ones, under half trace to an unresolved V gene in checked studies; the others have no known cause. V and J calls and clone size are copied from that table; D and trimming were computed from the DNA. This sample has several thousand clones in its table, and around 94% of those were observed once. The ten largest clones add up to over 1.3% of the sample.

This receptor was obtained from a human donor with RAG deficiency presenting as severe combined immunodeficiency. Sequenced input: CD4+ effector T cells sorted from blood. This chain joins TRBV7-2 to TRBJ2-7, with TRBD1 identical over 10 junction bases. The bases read TGTGCCAGCAGCCCCGGGACAGGGGTCCGGGGCTCCTACGAGCAGTACTTC. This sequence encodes CASSPGTGVRGSYEQYF.